This T cell receptor beta chain was sequenced for a study of blood T cell repertoires in COVID-19. The protocol was immunoSEQ multiplex PCR, while the TCRdb copy is restricted to in-frame clones and leaves out a portion. Counted here are about 170,000 clones, 86% occurring once; the ten biggest clones make up under 3.5%. This clone was seen more than once but under ten times. The CDR3 runs to 15 residues. Looked up from germline, CDR1 is SGHRS and CDR2 is YFSETQ. V lost 0 bases, J lost 4 bases, and 4 bases stayed unmatched. The V and J genes are TRBV5-1 and TRBJ1-5, with 7 positions matching TRBD1. Material: peripheral blood. This sequence was found in a man in his 70s with acute or convalescent COVID-19. Here the CDR3 reads CASSLEGAENQPQHF. CDR3 bases: TGCGCCAGCAGCTTGGAGGGGGCGGAGAATCAGCCCCAGCATTTT.